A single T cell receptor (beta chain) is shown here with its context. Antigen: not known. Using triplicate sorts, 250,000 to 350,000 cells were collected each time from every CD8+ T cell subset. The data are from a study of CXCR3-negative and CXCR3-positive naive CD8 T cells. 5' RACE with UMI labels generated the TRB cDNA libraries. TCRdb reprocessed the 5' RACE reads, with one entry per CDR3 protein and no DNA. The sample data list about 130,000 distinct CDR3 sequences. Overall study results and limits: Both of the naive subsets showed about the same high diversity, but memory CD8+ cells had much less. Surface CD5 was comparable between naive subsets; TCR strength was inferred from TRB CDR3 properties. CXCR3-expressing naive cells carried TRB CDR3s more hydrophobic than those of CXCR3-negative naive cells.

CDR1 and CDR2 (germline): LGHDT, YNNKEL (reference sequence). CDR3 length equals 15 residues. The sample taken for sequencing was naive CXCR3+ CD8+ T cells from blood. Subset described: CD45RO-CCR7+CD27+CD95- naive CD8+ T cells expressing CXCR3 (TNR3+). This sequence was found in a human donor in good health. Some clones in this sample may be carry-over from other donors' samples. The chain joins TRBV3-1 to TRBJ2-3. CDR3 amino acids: CASSQEAASTDTQYF.